This T cell receptor (beta chain) was sequenced in a study of Graves' ophthalmopathy and Graves' hyperthyroidism. The sequenced template was RNA, covering the TCR beta CDR3 region. RT-PCR in the first round used HTBI primers; a second-round multiplex PCR followed. Using its own MiXCR run on the multiplex PCR reads, TCRdb lists one record per CDR3 protein. The table includes hundreds of thousands of distinct CDR3 sequences, 22% detected once. Many counts were recorded for this clonotype. Trimming took 3 bases from V and 0 from J, leaving 3 bases between them. The CDR3 sequence is 14 residues long. From germline, CDR1 is MDHEN and CDR2 SYDVKM.

Sequencing was carried out using peripheral blood. The sequence came from a woman in her late teens or twenties with stable Graves' hyperthyroidism. Some clones in this sample may be carry-over from other donors' samples. This chain connects TRBV28 to TRBJ2-6; no clear D. The CDR3 DNA follows: TGTGCCAGCAGTTTGACCTCTGGGGCCAACGTCCTGACTTTC. It codes for CASSLTSGANVLTF.